This TCR beta chain was obtained from a study of T cell changes during pregnancy in multiple sclerosis. TCRdb's table, derived via immunoSEQ multiplex PCR, lists solely in-frame clones and lacks some. The sample consists of under 50,000 clones, about nine tenths of them appearing once. This specimen was peripheral blood, taken in the first trimester of pregnancy. The sequence was obtained from a female donor in good health, enrolled as a control in a pregnancy study.

CDR3 sequence reads: CASSELAGDTQYF. The CDR3, as DNA: TGTGCCAGCAGTGAATTAGCGGGAGATACGCAGTATTTT. The genes are TRBV6-5 and TRBJ2-3, with 7 bases identical to TRBD2. Germline lookup yields CDR1 MNHEY and CDR2 SVGAGI. The CDR3 runs 13 residues. With V trimmed by 5 bases and J by 5 bases, 4 bases remained unmatched.